Detailed here is one TCR beta chain. TCR sequencing used cDNA made by reverse transcription of extracted RNA. Assay used: immunoSEQ multiplex PCR; TCRdb lists only in-frame clones, some missing. This repertoire shows approximately 140,000 clones, about 88% found once; its top ten account for about 12%. V shed 0 bases and J 4 bases; nucleotides not matched to a gene: 6. The CDR3 consists of 15 residues. The germline CDR1 and CDR2 sequences are SGHKS and YYEKEE (reference sequence). The sample belongs to a study of CD8+ T cells in alopecia areata. Treatment meaning: oral pan-JAK inhibitor, 5-10 mg twice daily.

This receptor was obtained from a human donor with alopecia areata. The source was CD8+ T cells sorted from blood, collected at week 4, from a patient treated with tofacitinib. The genes are TRBV5-5 and TRBJ2-7; TRBD2 matches at 8 bases. The CDR3 bases are TGTGCCAGCAGCTTGGGTAGCGGGGAAGGATACGAGCAGTACTTC. It codes for CASSLGSGEGYEQYF. Together with reference TRBV5-5 and TRBJ2-7, the CDR3 gives the full variable domain: DAGVTQSPTHLIKTRGQQVTLRCSPISGHKSVSWYQQVLGQGPQFIFQYYEKEERGRGNFPDRFSARQFPNYSSELNVNALLLGDSALYLCASSLGSGEGYEQYFGPGTRLTVT.